The 12 T cell receptor beta chains below come from one sample, sequenced in a study of shared clonotypes between healthy human individuals (dated by TCRdb to about 2020). The library was produced with the immunoSEQ multiplex PCR assay. Not all clones reach the TCRdb copy of this immuneACCESS table, which keeps in-frame sequences only. Checked studies attribute under half of the gap to unresolved V genes and leave the rest unexplained. For this sample there are about 680,000 clones; approximately 73% appear just once. Around 1.8% of the sample comes from the top ten. The sample comprised memory CD4+ T cells sorted from blood. The cell subset or site label of this sample denotes: CD45RA-negative fraction. The receptor source for this set is a woman aged 25 to 39 in good health.

The chain joins TRBV7-9 to TRBJ1-4; D remains unclear. The CDR3 is 16 amino acids. CDR1 is SEHNR, CDR2 FQNEAQ, per germline (reference sequence). Trimming removed 5 bases at V and 0 bases at J, with 13 bases between. The CDR3 DNA follows: TGTGCCAGCAGCCCGAGGACGGACGCAACTAATGAAAAACTGTTTTTT. Its translation: CASSPRTDATNEKLFF. Full variable domain (outside the CDR3, taken from reference TRBV7-9 and TRBJ1-4): DTGVSQNPRHKITKRGQNVTFRCDPISEHNRLYWYRQTLGQGPEFLTYFQNEAQLEKSRLLSDRFSAERPKGSFSTLEIQRTEQGDSAMYLCASSPRTDATNEKLFFGSGTQLSVL.

This clone was found once. This chain connects TRBV19 to TRBJ2-7, with 11 bases that match TRBD1. CDR1 and CDR2 from the germline V gene are LNHDA and SQIVND (reference sequence). J gave up 3 bases and V 7 bases, and 2 bases lay outside the gene matches. CDR3 size: 13 residues. As DNA, the CDR3 is TGTGCCAGTACGGGACAGGGGGTCTACGAGCAGTACTTC. It specifies CASTGQGVYEQYF.

This clone appeared a few times. The chain joins TRBV10-1 to TRBJ1-3, with a tentative D call TRBD1 (5 bases). V was trimmed by 6 bases and J by 0 bases, leaving 9 bases between them. The length of the CDR3 is 14 residues. The V gene's germline CDR1 is WNHNN and CDR2 SYGVQD (reference sequence). CDR3 bases: TGCGCCAGCAGCGACAGTAGCTCTGGAAACACCATATATTTT. Protein: CASSDSSSGNTIYF.

The chain uses TRBV5-8 and TRBJ1-5; TRBD1 is a possible D gene (5 bases). This CDR3 spans 13 amino acids. Germline V gives CDR1 SGHTS, CDR2 YDEGEE. V lost 4 bases and J 6 bases, leaving 11 bases between the germline ends. The CDR3 region is CASSAGSGQPQHF. The CDR3, as DNA: TGTGCCAGCAGCGCAGGGTCAGGTCAGCCCCAGCATTTT.

On this clone itself: One end of the junction is discordant with germline, which a read error may explain. This chain connects TRBV2 to TRBJ2-5; 7 positions match TRBD2. The germline V gene has CDR1 SNHLY and CDR2 FYNNEI. The CDR3 totals 15 residues. CDR3 loop: CASSKAGPQRETQYF. CDR3 bases: TGTGCCAGCAGTAAAGCGGGGCCCCAACGAGAGACCCAGTACTTC.

The CDR3 reads CASSPAHYGYTF. The CDR3 DNA sequence: TGTGCCAGCAGTCCGGCCCACTATGGCTACACCTTC. The rearrangement joins TRBV28 to TRBJ1-2, with D unclear. The V and J ends lost 5 bases and 3 bases respectively, with 7 bases between them. Germline V lookup: CDR1 MDHEN, CDR2 SYDVKM. The CDR3 loop spans 12 amino acids.

This clone was observed a few times. The chain couples TRBV25-1 to TRBJ2-5; possible D gene TRBD1, 6 bases. CDR1 is MGHDK and CDR2 is SYGVNS in the germline V gene. V was trimmed by 6 bases and J by 2 bases, leaving 16 bases between them. This CDR3 comprises 15 residues. The CDR3 nucleotides read TGTGCCAGCAGCGCCGTCGGACAGATACAAGAGACCCAGTACTTC. This gives the protein CASSAVGQIQETQYF.

J is TRBJ2-3 and V is TRBV9, with 12 positions matching TRBD2. The trim removed 4 bases at V and 5 bases at J, leaving 11 bases unmatched. This CDR3 spans 17 amino acids. Germline values: CDR1 SGDLS, CDR2 YYNGEE. The CDR3, as DNA: TGTGCCAGCAGCCTTGAGAGACTAGCGGGAGAGGGAGATACGCAGTATTTT. Encoded protein: CASSLERLAGEGDTQYF.

The rearrangement joins TRBV9 to TRBJ1-4; D is ambiguous. The V end lost 2 bases, the J end lost 0 bases, and 11 bases lay between the germline ends. The CDR3 totals 16 residues. Germline-derived CDR1 and CDR2 are SGDLS and YYNGEE. The CDR3 here is CASSVGGSATNEKLFF. The DNA for the CDR3 is TGTGCCAGCAGCGTTGGCGGAAGTGCAACTAATGAAAAACTGTTTTTT.

J is TRBJ2-2 and V is TRBV18; a possible D gene is TRBD1 (5 bases). This CDR3 comprises 13 residues. CDR1 KGHSH and CDR2 LQKENI come from the germline V gene. The V end was cut by 2 bases, the J end by 7 bases, with 8 bases between. The CDR3 DNA reads TGTGCCAGCTCACCAGGGGCCGGCGGGGAGCTGTTTTTT. This encodes CASSPGAGGELFF.

The chain carries TRBV6-5 and TRBJ2-7; D is unclear. V gave up 0 bases and J gave up 3 bases, with 6 bases separating them. Germline-derived CDR1 and CDR2 are MNHEY and SVGAGI. This CDR3 has 13 amino acids. The CDR3 DNA reads TGTGCCAGCAGTTACTCGTCTCTCTACGAGCAGTACTTC. Translating gives CASSYSSLYEQYF.

This clone appeared many times. This chain connects TRBV30 to TRBJ2-3; 12 bases agree with TRBD2. The V gene's germline CDR1 is GTSNPN and CDR2 SVGIG (reference sequence). This CDR3 spans 15 amino acids. Germline trimming cut 4 bases from V and 2 bases from J; bases unmatched to any gene: 4. The CDR3 nucleotides are TGTGCCTGGAAGGGACTAGCGGGTTTCACAGATACGCAGTATTTT. It specifies CAWKGLAGFTDTQYF.